The 17 T cell receptor beta chains given below trace back to one sample, sequenced in a study of cytomegalovirus exposure and HLA in healthy donors. The primer mix had 60 Vbeta and 13 Jbeta primers. Assay used: immunoSEQ multiplex PCR; TCRdb lists only in-frame clones, some missing. The sample holds about 64,000 clones, 85% seen once. The sequenced sample consisted of PBMCs. These receptors all come from a female donor in good health and CMV-seronegative.

The chain employs TRBV4-3 and TRBJ1-5, with D unresolved. CDR3 length: 15 amino acids. The germline V gene has CDR1 LGHNA and CDR2 YSLEER. The V gene lost 0 bases and the J gene lost 4 bases, with 10 bases spanning the gap. The CDR3 sequence: CASSQDRVGNQPQHF. In DNA, the CDR3 is TGCGCCAGCAGCCAAGATCGGGTTGGGAATCAGCCCCAGCATTTT.

The chain recombines TRBV27 with TRBJ2-7; 11 bases are shared with TRBD1. This CDR3 comprises 14 residues. Germline V CDR1 and CDR2: MNHEY, SMNVEV (reference sequence). V lost 3 bases and J lost 7; bases outside the gene matches: 5. The CDR3 region has the DNA TGTGCCAGCAGTTTGGGGACAGGGGGACGGGAGCAGTACTTC. This gives the protein CASSLGTGGREQYF.

This clone was found once. V usage is TRBV14 and J usage is TRBJ2-1; D is unclear. CDR1 and CDR2 (germline): SGHDN, FVKESK. Trimming removed 1 base at V and 9 bases at J, with 4 bases between. The CDR3 runs 11 residues. Written as DNA, the CDR3 is TGTGCCAGCAGCCAAGGGAGTGAGCAGTTCTTC. Its translation is CASSQGSEQFF. The full variable domain, with the rest looked up from reference TRBV14 and TRBJ2-1, is EAGVTQFPSHSVIEKGQTVTLRCDPISGHDNLYWYRRVMGKEIKFLLHFVKESKQDESGMPNNRFLAERTGGTYSTLKVQPAELEDSGVYFCASSQGSEQFFGPGTRLTVL.

This sequence joins TRBV2 and TRBJ1-1; 9 bases are shared with TRBD1. This CDR3 contains 15 residues. Trimming cost V 7 bases and J 6 bases; bases outside gene matches: 12. Looked up from germline, CDR1 is SNHLY and CDR2 is FYNNEI. The CDR3 loop is CASIRDRVQTAEAFF. CDR3 DNA: TGTGCCAGCATACGGGACAGGGTACAAACTGCTGAAGCTTTCTTT.

The chain has TRBV6-5 and TRBJ2-7; 7 bases map to TRBD2. The germline V gene has CDR1 MNHEY and CDR2 SVGAGI. V lost 4 bases and J lost 5; bases outside the gene matches: 14. This CDR3 has 16 residues. This CDR3 reads CASSSLRGGSSNEQYF. CDR3 DNA: TGTGCCAGCAGTTCCCTGAGGGGCGGGAGTTCCAACGAGCAGTACTTC.

This sequence joins TRBV6-5 and TRBJ1-2, with 10 bases aligning to TRBD1. Germline lookup yields CDR1 MNHEY and CDR2 SVGAGI. The trim removed 0 bases at V and 4 bases at J, leaving 5 bases unmatched. This CDR3 comprises 16 residues. CDR3 DNA: TGTGCCAGCAGTTACTCGACAGGGGGCGCGGGCTATGGCTACACCTTC. Translated, it gives CASSYSTGGAGYGYTF.

The chain's CDR3 is CASSPWRELNEQFF. For the CDR3, the DNA is TGTGCCAGCAGCCCATGGAGGGAGCTCAATGAGCAGTTCTTC. This chain uses TRBV7-2 with TRBJ2-1; D is perhaps TRBD2 (6 bases). CDR1 SGHTA and CDR2 FQGNSA come from the germline V gene. V lost 5 bases and J 6 bases, leaving 14 bases between the germline ends. The CDR3 totals 14 residues.

The chain couples TRBV4-3 to TRBJ2-1, with D tentatively TRBD2 (5 bases). The V and J ends lost 1 base and 3 bases respectively, with 13 bases between them. From germline, CDR1 is LGHNA and CDR2 YSLEER. The CDR3 sequence is 16 residues long. CDR3 in amino acids: CASSQGLSGDYNEQFF. CDR3 DNA: TGCGCCAGCAGCCAAGGATTAAGCGGAGACTACAATGAGCAGTTCTTC.

V and J are TRBV4-1 and TRBJ2-7; weak D call: TRBD2 (6 bases). Per germline, CDR1 MGHRA and CDR2 YSYEKL. CDR3 length: 16 amino acids. V was clipped by 0 bases and J by 3 bases, with 15 bases between them. The CDR3 is CASSQEFGGVNYEQYF. Written as DNA, the CDR3 is TGCGCCAGCAGCCAAGAATTCGGGGGAGTGAACTACGAGCAGTACTTC.

This clone was picked up a small number of times. The rearrangement joins TRBV4-2 to TRBJ2-1, with 11 bases lining up with TRBD2. The length of the CDR3 is 15 residues. The junction had 4 bases not matched to a gene; V was cut back by 1 base and J by 8 bases. The germline CDR1 and CDR2 sequences are LGHNA and YNFKEQ. The CDR3 sequence: CASSQALAGVDEQFF. The CDR3 DNA reads TGTGCCAGCAGCCAAGCACTAGCGGGAGTAGATGAGCAGTTCTTC.

This sequence joins TRBV4-3 and TRBJ2-5; 10 positions match TRBD1. V gave up 3 bases and J gave up 4 bases; unmatched junction bases: 2. Per the germline V gene, CDR1 is LGHNA and CDR2 is YSLEER. The CDR3 consists of 14 residues. The CDR3 DNA follows: TGCGCCAGCAGCCAGGGACAGGGGAGAGAGACCCAGTACTTC. Amino acid sequence: CASSQGQGRETQYF.

The chain is built from TRBV18 and TRBJ2-2; D gene unclear. V shed 3 bases and J shed 0 bases, with 5 bases lying between them. The CDR3 consists of 14 residues. Germline CDR1 KGHSH, CDR2 LQKENI. The CDR3 is CASSPPTNTGELFF. Here the CDR3 DNA reads TGTGCCAGCTCACCCCCTACGAACACCGGGGAGCTGTTTTTT. Complete variable domain (other parts from reference TRBV18 and TRBJ2-2): NAGVMQNPRHLVRRRGQEARLRCSPMKGHSHVYWYRQLPEEGLKFMVYLQKENIIDESGMPKERFSAEFPKEGPSILRIQQVVRGDSAAYFCASSPPTNTGELFFGEGSRLTVL.

In nucleotides, the CDR3 is TGTGCCTGGAGTGCAACAGGGAACGAGCAGTACTTC. This translates into CAWSATGNEQYF. The chain is built from TRBV30 and TRBJ2-7, with D possibly TRBD1 on 6 matching bases. Germline assignment: CDR1 GTSNPN and CDR2 SVGIG (reference sequence). This CDR3 has 12 residues. Deletions cut 1 base from V and 5 bases from J, with 9 bases between.

As regards this clone: The same CDR3 arises from other DNA sequences in this sample as well. The J gene is TRBJ2-3, the V gene TRBV18; TRBD2 might be the D (6 bases). The CDR3 extends over 14 amino acids. The V and J ends lost 6 bases and 6 bases respectively, with 16 bases between them. Germline V gene sequence: CDR1 KGHSH, CDR2 LQKENI. CDR3 bases: TGTGCCAGCTCCCAGGTAGCGGACACGGATACGCAGTATTTT. It translates to CASSQVADTDTQYF.

This chain connects TRBV29-1 to TRBJ1-5; no firm D call. The germline gives CDR1 SQVTM, CDR2 ANQGSEA. Trimming cost V 4 bases and J 5 bases, with 9 bases left between them. There are 12 residues in the CDR3. In nucleotides, the CDR3 is TGCAGCGTTGGGTACAGAGATCAGCCCCAGCATTTT. This translates into CSVGYRDQPQHF.

The chain carries TRBV4-3 and TRBJ2-1, with 10 bases that match TRBD2. V shed 3 bases, J shed 12 bases, and the junction held 5 bases outside the gene matches. Germline V CDR1 and CDR2: LGHNA, YSLEER. The CDR3 runs to 13 residues. CDR3 coding DNA: TGCGCCAGCAGCCAGGACCGACTAGCGGGGCAGTTCTTC. Encoded protein: CASSQDRLAGQFF.

This chain joins TRBV4-1 and TRBJ2-1; 8 positions match TRBD1. From germline, CDR1 is MGHRA and CDR2 YSYEKL. The trim removed 0 bases at V and 9 bases at J, leaving 7 bases unmatched. The CDR3 covers 15 residues. For the CDR3, the DNA is TGCGCCAGCAGCCAAGATTTGGCAGGGGGCCTTGAGCAGTTCTTC. Residues: CASSQDLAGGLEQFF.